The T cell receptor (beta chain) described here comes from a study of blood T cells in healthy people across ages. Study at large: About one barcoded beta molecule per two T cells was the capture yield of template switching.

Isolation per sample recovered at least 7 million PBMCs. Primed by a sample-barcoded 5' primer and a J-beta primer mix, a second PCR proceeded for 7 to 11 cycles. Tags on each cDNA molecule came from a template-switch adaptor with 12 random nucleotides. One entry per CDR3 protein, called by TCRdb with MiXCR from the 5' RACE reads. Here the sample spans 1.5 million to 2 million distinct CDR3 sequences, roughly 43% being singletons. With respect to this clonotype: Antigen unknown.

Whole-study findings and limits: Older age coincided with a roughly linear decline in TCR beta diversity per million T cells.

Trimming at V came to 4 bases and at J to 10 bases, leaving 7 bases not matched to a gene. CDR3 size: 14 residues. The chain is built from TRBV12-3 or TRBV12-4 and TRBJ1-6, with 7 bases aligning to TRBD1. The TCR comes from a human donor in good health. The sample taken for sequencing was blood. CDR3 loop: CASSSETGYSPLHF. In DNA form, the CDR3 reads TGTGCCAGCAGTTCAGAGACAGGGTACTCACCCCTCCACTTT.